This passage covers 6 T cell receptor beta chains from one sample sequenced in a study of Ad26.COV2.S vaccination and SARS-CoV-2 variants. Stated treatment: roughly 20 received Ad26.COV2.S at low or high dose, single or two shots; about five received placebo; per-sample allocation not given. At day 63 after the first vaccine or placebo injection, samples were drawn. TCRdb's copy holds only in-frame clones and misses some; the assay was immunoSEQ multiplex PCR. In the table there are 300,000 to 400,000 clones, about nine tenths of which are singletons. This material consisted of peripheral blood, taken in a trial of Ad26.COV2.S vaccine versus placebo. These receptors came from a person aged 18 to 65 who received the Ad26.COV2.S COVID-19 vaccine or a placebo.

The rearrangement uses TRBV19 and TRBJ1-4; D is ambiguous. V shed 6 bases and J shed 4 bases, with 18 bases lying between them. Germline V gives CDR1 LNHDA, CDR2 SQIVND (reference sequence). The CDR3 has 16 residues. The CDR3 reads CASSPVEGRRNEKLFF. In DNA, the CDR3 is TGTGCCAGTAGCCCCGTAGAGGGCAGGCGTAATGAAAAACTGTTTTTT.

The J gene is TRBJ1-6, the V gene TRBV5-8; no definite D call. The germline CDR1 and CDR2 sequences are SGHTS and YDEGEE. The V end lost 4 bases, the J end lost 7 bases, and 18 bases lay between the germline ends. This CDR3 contains 16 residues. The DNA for the CDR3 is TGTGCCAGCAGCCTACGCCGGGCGGGATCCAATTCACCCCTCCACTTT. Its protein is CASSLRRAGSNSPLHF.

The chain employs TRBV7-3 and TRBJ2-1; D is unclear. Germline CDR1 SGHTA, CDR2 FQGTGA. The CDR3 is made up of 13 amino acids. V gave up 4 bases and J gave up 5 bases, with 9 bases separating them. This CDR3 is CASSSPVDNEQFF. For the CDR3, the DNA is TGTGCCAGCAGCTCCCCCGTCGACAATGAGCAGTTCTTC.

V gene TRBV3-1 (or the pseudogene TRBV3-2) combines with J gene TRBJ2-7; D is possibly TRBD1 (6 bases). Trimming took 0 bases from V and 11 from J, leaving 11 bases between them. The CDR3 runs to 12 residues. CDR1 is LGHDT and CDR2 is YNNKEL in the germline V gene (reference sequence). This chain's CDR3 is CASSQETGKEYF. CDR3 bases: TGTGCCAGCAGCCAAGAAACAGGGAAGGAGTACTTC.

The chain employs TRBV18 and TRBJ2-7; TRBD1 is a possible D gene (6 bases). The CDR3 has 15 amino acids. The V and J ends lost 1 base and 0 bases respectively, with 10 bases between them. The germline V gene has CDR1 KGHSH and CDR2 LQKENI. The CDR3 DNA reads as TGTGCCAGCTCACCACGACAGGACCACTCCTACGAGCAGTACTTC. It codes for CASSPRQDHSYEQYF.

The sample holds a few counts of this clone. The chain employs TRBV30 and TRBJ2-2; no reliable D call. Germline assignment: CDR1 GTSNPN and CDR2 SVGIG (reference sequence). Trimming removed 0 bases at V and 4 bases at J, with 6 bases between. CDR3 length: 13 residues. DNA for the CDR3: TGTGCCTGGAGTGTACGTTCCACCGGGGAGCTGTTTTTT. Its translation is CAWSVRSTGELFF.